This section outlines one T cell receptor beta chain sequence together with its context. This entry belongs to a study of blood T cell repertoires in COVID-19. The CDR3 totals 12 residues. Trimming removed 5 bases at V and 8 bases at J, with 10 bases between. CDR1 and CDR2 from the germline V gene are SGHNT and YENEEA. The table came from immunoSEQ multiplex PCR; TCRdb's copy has only in-frame clones and leaves some out. The data hold about 280,000 clones, with 86% observed a single time. The J gene is TRBJ2-1, the V gene TRBV11-3, with D tentatively TRBD2 (6 bases). The source is a woman between 25 and 40 years old who had recovered from COVID-19. Sequencing was carried out using peripheral blood. The CDR3 sequence: CASSLGTHEQFF. CDR3 in DNA: TGTGCCAGCAGCCTCGGGACTCATGAGCAGTTCTTC. Using reference TRBV11-3 and TRBJ2-1 for the parts outside the CDR3, the full variable domain is EAGVVQSPRYKIIEKKQPVAFWCNPISGHNTLYWYLQNLGQGPELLIRYENEEAVDDSQLPKDRFSAERLKGVDSTLKIQPAELGDSAVYLCASSLGTHEQFFGPGTRLTVL.